This TCR beta chain derives from a study of blood T cells in healthy people across ages. PCR was performed a second time for 7 to 11 cycles using a sample-barcoded 5' primer and a J-beta primer mix. TCRdb passed the 5' RACE reads through MiXCR, listing each CDR3 protein once. The table has some 690,000 distinct CDR3 sequences, over 20% seen once; the top ten hold around a fifth. The TCR was taken from a man between 65 and 85 years old in good health. The specimen sequenced was blood.

CDR3 DNA sequence: TGTGCCAGCCCGCTGGCCTACGAGCAGTACGTC. It encodes CASPLAYEQYV. The chain is built from TRBV6-5 and TRBJ2-7, with D hard to call. The CDR3 covers 11 residues. In germline, CDR1 is MNHEY, CDR2 SVGAGI. Trimming stripped 8 bases from V and 2 bases from J, with 7 bases between.